These T cell receptor beta chains were read from a single sample in a study of blood T cell repertoires in COVID-19. Libraries were prepared by immunoSEQ multiplex PCR; TCRdb keeps only in-frame clonotypes and omits some of them. The sample contains approximately 140,000 clones, 75% to 85% of which appear only once. The sequenced sample was peripheral blood. These receptors all stem from a man aged 55 to 69 with active or convalescent COVID-19. Each CDR3 is given with its conserved first and last residue. D genes are given only for firm matches. Clone size appears in some rows only: once, few, many, or a class for an expanded clone.

DNA	CDR3	V	J	D	size
TGTGCCAGTAGTCGACAGGGGGAGTCCACTGAAGCTTTCTTT	CASSRQGESTEAFF	TRBV19	TRBJ1-1	TRBD1	NA
TGTGCCAGCAGCTTAGCGCGGTTCTCCGAGCGGGAAAAACTGTTTTTT	CASSLARFSEREKLFF	TRBV7-9	TRBJ1-4	NA	NA
TGCAGCGTTATCAAACTCCGGGACAGGGCGTACGAGCAGTACTTC	CSVIKLRDRAYEQYF	TRBV29-1	TRBJ2-7	TRBD1	NA
TGTGCCAGCAGGGGGCAGGGCCTTGGTACTGGCTACACCTTC	CASRGQGLGTGYTF	TRBV28	TRBJ1-2	NA	NA
TGTGCCAGCAGCTTATCGACAGCAACTAATGAAAAACTGTTTTTT	CASSLSTATNEKLFF	TRBV7-2	TRBJ1-4	NA	NA
TGTGCCAGCAGCCTCACAAAGTACCAAGAGACCCAGTACTTC	CASSLTKYQETQYF	TRBV4-2	TRBJ2-5	NA	NA
TGCGCCAGCAGCATGGGGACAGGCCCATATGGCTACACCTTC	CASSMGTGPYGYTF	TRBV4-1	TRBJ1-2	TRBD1	NA
TGTGCCAGCTCACGGGAGGGCCCCAATTACGAGCAGTACTTC	CASSREGPNYEQYF	TRBV18	TRBJ2-7	TRBD2	once
TGCGCCAGCAGCTTGGCAGGGCCTTACACAGATACGCAGTATTTT	CASSLAGPYTDTQYF	TRBV5-1	TRBJ2-3	NA	NA
TGTGCCAGCAGCCTGACTAGCGGGAGGGAAGAGACCCAGTACTTC	CASSLTSGREETQYF	TRBV13	TRBJ2-5	TRBD2	NA
TGTGCCAGCAGCGCTTCGGGAGTCACAGATACGCAGTATTTT	CASSASGVTDTQYF	TRBV9	TRBJ2-3	NA	few
TGTGCCAGTAGTATAGAGGGACAGGGGATATACAATGAGCAGTTCTTC	CASSIEGQGIYNEQFF	TRBV19	TRBJ2-1	TRBD1	NA
TGTGCCATCAGGCAAAGCGATTCTAGCACAGATACGCAGTATTTT	CAIRQSDSSTDTQYF	TRBV10-3	TRBJ2-3	NA	few
TGTGCCAGCAGCTTAGATGGTAGCTCTGGAAACACCATATATTTT	CASSLDGSSGNTIYF	TRBV7-8	TRBJ1-3	NA	many
TGTGCCAGCAGCCTGGGACAGGGTCCCCTAAATGAGCAGTTCTTC	CASSLGQGPLNEQFF	TRBV6-5	TRBJ2-1	TRBD1	NA
TGTGCCAGCAGTTTATCCCGGGCAGGGACCTACGAGCAGTACTTC	CASSLSRAGTYEQYF	TRBV27	TRBJ2-7	NA	few
TGCGCCAGCAGCCTCCCACTAGCGAGTTCCGAGCAGTACTTC	CASSLPLASSEQYF	TRBV4-1	TRBJ2-7	TRBD2	once
TGTGCCAGCAGTTCGGACAGTAACACTGAAGCTTTCTTT	CASSSDSNTEAFF	TRBV6-5	TRBJ1-1	NA	NA
TGTGCCAGCAGCTTCAAGGACAAGAATGAAAAACTGTTTTTT	CASSFKDKNEKLFF	TRBV5-4	TRBJ1-4	NA	once
TGTGCCACCAGGTCGGCAGGGGGGAGCGGTGAGCAGTTCTTC	CATRSAGGSGEQFF	TRBV24-1	TRBJ2-1	NA	NA
TGTGCCAGCGGCTGGGGAAGGGGTACTGAAGCTTTCTTT	CASGWGRGTEAFF	TRBV7-8	TRBJ1-1	NA	NA
TGTGCCAGCAGCGGCAGCTATGGCTACACCTTC	CASSGSYGYTF	TRBV5-6	TRBJ1-2	NA	NA
TGTGCCAGCAGCTTAGGCGGGCCCACCTACAATGAGCAGTTCTTC	CASSLGGPTYNEQFF	TRBV7-2	TRBJ2-1	NA	NA
TGTGCCAGCAGCCCCAAACAGGGGGCGAGCTATGGCTACACCTTC	CASSPKQGASYGYTF	TRBV7-2	TRBJ1-2	TRBD1	NA
TGTGCCACCAGTGATTCCGGGACAGGGGGCAATCAGCCCCAGCATTTT	CATSDSGTGGNQPQHF	TRBV24-1	TRBJ1-5	TRBD1	few
TGTGCCAGCAGCCCAACGGGACTAGATAGGGATACGCAGTATTTT	CASSPTGLDRDTQYF	TRBV11-2	TRBJ2-3	TRBD2	NA
TGTGCCAGCAGGCCCGCTACCGGGAGAACAGCGAACACTGAAGCTTTCTTT	CASRPATGRTANTEAFF	TRBV27	TRBJ1-1	NA	NA
TGTGCCAGCAGCATCCACGGGACAGGGAATCAGCCCCAGCATTTT	CASSIHGTGNQPQHF	TRBV21-1	TRBJ1-5	NA	NA
TGTGCCAGTAGTAGGGGGAGGGCAGCCGACTCTGGGGCCAACGTCCTGACTTTC	CASSRGRAADSGANVLTF	TRBV19	TRBJ2-6	TRBD2	NA
TGTGCCAGCAGCTTGGTTGGTCTACCTAGGTATGGCTACACCTTC	CASSLVGLPRYGYTF	TRBV5-6	TRBJ1-2	NA	NA
TGTGCCAGCAGCTTAGGGGTGGACAGCCTGGAGACCCAGTACTTC	CASSLGVDSLETQYF	TRBV7-9	TRBJ2-5	NA	NA
TGTGCCAGCAGCTTCCGGACTAGCGGGAGGAGGGAGACCCAGTACTTC	CASSFRTSGRRETQYF	TRBV3-1/TRBV3-2	TRBJ2-5	TRBD2	NA
TGTGCCAGCAGCCCCGGGACAGGGGTATGGGGCTACACCTTC	CASSPGTGVWGYTF	TRBV5-6	TRBJ1-2	TRBD1	NA
TGTGCCAGCAGCGCCCGACTAGCGGGAGATTGGTCCGGGGAGCTGTTTTTT	CASSARLAGDWSGELFF	TRBV7-2	TRBJ2-2	TRBD2	NA
TGCGCCAGCAGCTCCGGACAGGGTCTAGAGGGAACTGAAGCTTTCTTT	CASSSGQGLEGTEAFF	TRBV5-1	TRBJ1-1	TRBD1	NA
TGTGCCAGTAGTTATACAGGGGTGGAAGCTTTCTTT	CASSYTGVEAFF	TRBV19	TRBJ1-1	TRBD1	NA
TGTGCCAGTAGTGTAACGGGTCTACCTGAAGCTTTCTTT	CASSVTGLPEAFF	TRBV19	TRBJ1-1	NA	NA
TGTGCCAGCAGCTTAGGGGCCGGACAGGGAGAATCACCCCTCCACTTT	CASSLGAGQGESPLHF	TRBV7-3	TRBJ1-6	TRBD1	NA
TGTGCCAGCAGCTTAGCGTCTAGCACAGATACGCAGTATTTT	CASSLASSTDTQYF	TRBV7-3	TRBJ2-3	NA	NA
TGTGCCAGCAGTTACGTCGGGACTAGCGGGACAACAGATACGCAGTATTTT	CASSYVGTSGTTDTQYF	TRBV6-2/TRBV6-3	TRBJ2-3	TRBD2	NA
TGTGCCAGCAGTAGGGAGGGTTTTCAGTACTTC	CASSREGFQYF	TRBV6-2/TRBV6-3	TRBJ2-4	TRBD2	NA
TGTGCCAGCAAGGCGGGATCCTACAATGAGCAGTTCTTC	CASKAGSYNEQFF	TRBV2	TRBJ2-1	NA	NA
TGTGCCAGTGGGGGACAGATCTCCTACAATGAGCAGTTCTTC	CASGGQISYNEQFF	TRBV19	TRBJ2-1	TRBD1	NA
TGTGCCAGCAGTATCCCGGGACAGGGAGGAGGAAACACCATATATTTT	CASSIPGQGGGNTIYF	TRBV28	TRBJ1-3	TRBD1	NA
TGTGCCACCAGCACGGGAGGGCCCCACAATGAGCAGTTCTTC	CATSTGGPHNEQFF	TRBV24-1	TRBJ2-1	TRBD2	NA
TGTGCCAGCAGCTTTCGTGTCACCAAAAGCGGCAATGAGCAGTTCTTC	CASSFRVTKSGNEQFF	TRBV5-6	TRBJ2-1	NA	NA
TGTGCCAGCAGCCATAAGACTAGCGGCTACAATGAGCAGTTCTTC	CASSHKTSGYNEQFF	TRBV4-2	TRBJ2-1	TRBD2	NA
TGTGCCAGCCAGGGGGCAAATCAGCCCCAGCATTTT	CASQGANQPQHF	TRBV12-3/TRBV12-4	TRBJ1-5	TRBD1	NA
TGCGCCAGCAGCCGCTCCCGGGACAGGGGCGAGCAGTACTTC	CASSRSRDRGEQYF	TRBV4-3	TRBJ2-7	TRBD1	once
TGTGCCAGCAGTTTTCAGCTAGCCTCCCGCACAGATACGCAGTATTTT	CASSFQLASRTDTQYF	TRBV28	TRBJ2-3	NA	NA
TGCAGTGTGGGAACAGGGGATGGCTACACCTTC	CSVGTGDGYTF	TRBV20-1	TRBJ1-2	TRBD1	few
TGCGCCAGCAGCGGAACAGGGAAGGAAAATCAGCCCCAGCATTTT	CASSGTGKENQPQHF	TRBV5-1	TRBJ1-5	NA	NA
TGTGCCAGCAGCTTGGGAGGGTTGGAGGAAAAACTGTTTTTT	CASSLGGLEEKLFF	TRBV12-1	TRBJ1-4	NA	NA
TGTGCCAGCAACTTACCGAGGGACAGTAAGAACACTGAAGCTTTCTTT	CASNLPRDSKNTEAFF	TRBV7-9	TRBJ1-1	TRBD1	NA
TGTGCCAGCTCCCAGGACAGGGAACAGCAGTACTTC	CASSQDREQQYF	TRBV18	TRBJ2-7	TRBD1	NA
TGTGCCAGCAGTTACGGTCCGGGAGGGGGCGAGCAGTACTTC	CASSYGPGGGEQYF	TRBV6-5	TRBJ2-7	TRBD2	once